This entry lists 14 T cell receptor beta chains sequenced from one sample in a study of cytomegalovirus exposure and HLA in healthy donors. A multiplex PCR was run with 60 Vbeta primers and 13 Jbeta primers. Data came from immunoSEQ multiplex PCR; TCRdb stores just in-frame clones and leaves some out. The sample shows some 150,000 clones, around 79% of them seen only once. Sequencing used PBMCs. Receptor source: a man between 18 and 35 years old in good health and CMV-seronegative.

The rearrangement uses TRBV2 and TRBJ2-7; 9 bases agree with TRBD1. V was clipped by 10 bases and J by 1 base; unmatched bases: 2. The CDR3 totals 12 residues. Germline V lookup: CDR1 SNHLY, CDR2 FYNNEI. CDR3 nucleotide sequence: TGTGCCAAACAGGGGGCGTCCTACGAGCAGTACGTC. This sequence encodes CAKQGASYEQYV.

The CDR3 reads CASSHPDHGTFSSYEQYV. CDR3 nucleotide sequence: TGTGCCAGCAGCCACCCAGACCACGGGACTTTCAGCTCCTACGAGCAGTACGTC. V is TRBV14 and J is TRBJ2-7; D may be TRBD2 (6 bases). Germline V gene sequence: CDR1 SGHDN, CDR2 FVKESK. The CDR3 covers 18 residues. V was cut by 3 bases and J by 0 bases, with 21 bases left in between.

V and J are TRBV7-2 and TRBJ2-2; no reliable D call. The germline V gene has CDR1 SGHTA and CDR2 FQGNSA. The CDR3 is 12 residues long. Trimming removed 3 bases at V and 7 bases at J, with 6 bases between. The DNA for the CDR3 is TGTGCCAGCAGCTTCCTAAGCGGGGAGCTGTTTTTT. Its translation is CASSFLSGELFF.

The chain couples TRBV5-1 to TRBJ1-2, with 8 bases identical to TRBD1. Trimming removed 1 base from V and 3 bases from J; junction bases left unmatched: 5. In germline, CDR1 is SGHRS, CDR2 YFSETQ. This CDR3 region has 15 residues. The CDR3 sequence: CASSLRTGIDYGYTF. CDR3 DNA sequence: TGCGCCAGCAGCTTGAGGACAGGGATTGACTATGGCTACACCTTC.

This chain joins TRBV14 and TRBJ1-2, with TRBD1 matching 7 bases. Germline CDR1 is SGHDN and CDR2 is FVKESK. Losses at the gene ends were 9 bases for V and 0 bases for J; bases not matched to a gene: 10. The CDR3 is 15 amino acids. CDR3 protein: CARGTTGPPNYGYTF. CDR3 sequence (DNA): TGTGCCAGGGGGACGACAGGGCCCCCTAACTATGGCTACACCTTC.

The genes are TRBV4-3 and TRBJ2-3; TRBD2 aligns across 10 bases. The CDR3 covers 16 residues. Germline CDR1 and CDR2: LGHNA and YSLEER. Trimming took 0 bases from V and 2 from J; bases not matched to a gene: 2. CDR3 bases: TGCGCCAGCAGCCAAGAAAGCGGGGGGGACACAGATACGCAGTATTTT. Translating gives CASSQESGGDTDTQYF.

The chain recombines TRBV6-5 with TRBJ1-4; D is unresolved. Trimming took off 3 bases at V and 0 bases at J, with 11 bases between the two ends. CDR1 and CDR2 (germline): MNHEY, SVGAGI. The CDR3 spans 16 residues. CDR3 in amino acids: CASSYGGIATNEKLFF. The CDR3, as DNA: TGTGCCAGCAGTTATGGCGGGATTGCAACTAATGAAAAACTGTTTTTT.

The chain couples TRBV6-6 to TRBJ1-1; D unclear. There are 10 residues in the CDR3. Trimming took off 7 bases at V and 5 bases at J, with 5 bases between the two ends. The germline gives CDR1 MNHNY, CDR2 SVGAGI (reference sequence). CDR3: CASTYTEAFF. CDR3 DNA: TGTGCCAGCACCTATACTGAAGCTTTCTTT.

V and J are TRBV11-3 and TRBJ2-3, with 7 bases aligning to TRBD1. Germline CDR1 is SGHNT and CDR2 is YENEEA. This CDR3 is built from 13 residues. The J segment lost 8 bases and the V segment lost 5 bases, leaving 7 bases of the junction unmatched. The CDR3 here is CASSATRQGTQYF. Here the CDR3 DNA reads TGTGCCAGCAGCGCCACGAGACAGGGTACGCAGTATTTT.

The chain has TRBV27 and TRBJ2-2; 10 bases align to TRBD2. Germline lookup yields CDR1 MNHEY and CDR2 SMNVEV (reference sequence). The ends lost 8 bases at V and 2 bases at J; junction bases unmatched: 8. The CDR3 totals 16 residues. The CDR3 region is CASLRLAGGNTGELFF. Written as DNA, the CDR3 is TGTGCCAGCCTTAGATTAGCGGGGGGAAACACCGGGGAGCTGTTTTTT.

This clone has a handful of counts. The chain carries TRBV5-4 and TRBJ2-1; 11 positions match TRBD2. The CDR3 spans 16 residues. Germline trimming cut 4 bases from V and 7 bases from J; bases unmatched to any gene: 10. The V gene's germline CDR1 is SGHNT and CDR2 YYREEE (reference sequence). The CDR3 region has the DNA TGTGCCAGCAGCGAATCCGGGACTAGCGGTTGGAATGAGCAGTTCTTC. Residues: CASSESGTSGWNEQFF.

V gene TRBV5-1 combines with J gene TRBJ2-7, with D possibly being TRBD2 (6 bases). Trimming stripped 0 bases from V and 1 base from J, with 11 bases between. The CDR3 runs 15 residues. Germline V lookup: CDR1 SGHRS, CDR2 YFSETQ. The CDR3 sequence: CASSLAPSGSYEQYF. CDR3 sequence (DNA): TGCGCCAGCAGCTTGGCTCCCAGCGGGTCCTACGAGCAGTACTTC.

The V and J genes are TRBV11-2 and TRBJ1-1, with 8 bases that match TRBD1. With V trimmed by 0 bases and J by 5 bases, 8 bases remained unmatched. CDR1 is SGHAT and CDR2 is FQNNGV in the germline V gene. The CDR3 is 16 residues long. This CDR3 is CASSLDRTHRGTEAFF. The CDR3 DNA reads TGTGCCAGCAGCTTAGATAGGACCCACAGGGGGACTGAAGCTTTCTTT. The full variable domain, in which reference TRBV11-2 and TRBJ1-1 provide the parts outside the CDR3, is EAGVAQSPRYKIIEKRQSVAFWCNPISGHATLYWYQQILGQGPKLLIQFQNNGVVDDSQLPKDRFSAERLKGVDSTLKIQPAKLEDSAVYLCASSLDRTHRGTEAFFGQGTRLTVV.

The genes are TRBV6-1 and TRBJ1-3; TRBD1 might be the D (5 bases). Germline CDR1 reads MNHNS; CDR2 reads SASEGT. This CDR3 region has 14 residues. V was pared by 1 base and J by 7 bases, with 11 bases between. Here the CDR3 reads CASSEVDSRNTIYF. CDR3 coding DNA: TGTGCCAGCAGTGAAGTAGACAGTCGGAACACCATATATTTT.